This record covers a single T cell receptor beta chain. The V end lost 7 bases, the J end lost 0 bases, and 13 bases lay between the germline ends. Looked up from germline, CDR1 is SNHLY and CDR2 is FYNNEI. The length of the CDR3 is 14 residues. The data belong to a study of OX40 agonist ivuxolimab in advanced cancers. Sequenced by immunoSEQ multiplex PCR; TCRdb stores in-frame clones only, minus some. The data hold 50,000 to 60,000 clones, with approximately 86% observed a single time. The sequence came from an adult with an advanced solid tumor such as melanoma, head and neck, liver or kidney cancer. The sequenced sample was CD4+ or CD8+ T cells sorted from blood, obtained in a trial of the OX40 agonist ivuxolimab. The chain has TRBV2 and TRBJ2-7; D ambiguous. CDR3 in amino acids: CASMDYNHSYEQYF. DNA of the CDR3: TGTGCCAGCATGGATTACAATCACTCCTACGAGCAGTACTTC.